These 7 T cell receptor beta chains came from one sample sequenced in a study of T cell responses to AZD1222 COVID-19 vaccine. Here immunoSEQ multiplex PCR was the method, and the copy in TCRdb shows in-frame clones only, minus some. Of 150,000 to 200,000 clones in the sample, around nine tenths were seen once. The source material was peripheral blood, sampled 28 days after the second AZD1222 dose. These receptors were obtained from an adult who received the AZD1222 COVID-19 vaccine.

The CDR3 spells CASTLRGAGGRRWHEQYF. The DNA for the CDR3 is TGTGCCAGCACCCTCCGGGGGGCGGGAGGGCGGAGATGGCACGAGCAGTACTTC. The chain uses TRBV5-7 and TRBJ2-7, with 9 positions matching TRBD2. TRBV5-7 is marked as an open reading frame, function uncertain. The CDR3 extends over 18 amino acids. Losses at the gene ends were 6 bases for V and 5 bases for J; bases not matched to a gene: 21.

This chain joins TRBV5-1 and TRBJ2-1; 13 bases align to TRBD2. Germline trimming cut 2 bases from V and 11 bases from J; bases unmatched to any gene: 4. Germline loops: CDR1 SGHRS, CDR2 YFSETQ. The CDR3 has 14 amino acids. The CDR3 sequence is CASSFGTSGEQQFF. As DNA, the CDR3 is TGCGCCAGCAGCTTCGGGACTAGCGGGGAACAGCAGTTCTTC.

The rearrangement joins TRBV4-3 to TRBJ1-2, with 7 nucleotides matching TRBD1. The J segment lost 3 bases and the V segment lost 2 bases, leaving 6 bases of the junction unmatched. Germline values: CDR1 LGHNA, CDR2 YSLEER. The CDR3 is made up of 15 amino acids. CDR3 amino acids: CASSQNGGGHYGYTF. CDR3 bases: TGCGCCAGCAGCCAAAATGGAGGGGGCCACTATGGCTACACCTTC.

The V call is TRBV5-4, the J call TRBJ1-3, with 7 bases fitting TRBD1. Germline-derived CDR1 and CDR2 are SGHNT and YYREEE (reference sequence). The CDR3 is made up of 14 amino acids. J gave up 2 bases and V 4 bases, and 3 bases lay outside the gene matches. The CDR3 loop is CASSGDRAGNTIYF. CDR3 bases: TGTGCCAGCAGCGGAGACAGGGCTGGAAACACCATATATTTT.

The rearrangement joins TRBV12-5 to TRBJ2-7; weak D call: TRBD2 (6 bases). The CDR3 is made up of 13 amino acids. Germline V gene lookup returns CDR1 LGHNT and CDR2 FRNRAP. V gave up 3 bases and J gave up 3 bases, with 9 bases separating them. The CDR3 nucleotides read TGTGCTAGTGGTTTCGGGGGACGCTACGAGCAGTACTTC. Translated, it gives CASGFGGRYEQYF.

This clone was observed a single time. The chain is built from TRBV18 and TRBJ2-1; the D call may be TRBD1 or TRBD2 (5 bases each). CDR1 and CDR2 from the germline V gene are KGHSH and LQKENI. V was trimmed by 5 bases and J by 10 bases, leaving 15 bases between them. This CDR3 region has 13 residues. CDR3 in amino acids: CASSGDALREQFF. CDR3 nucleotide sequence: TGTGCCAGCTCAGGGGACGCCCTTCGGGAGCAGTTCTTC.

V usage is TRBV2 and J usage is TRBJ1-5, with D possibly TRBD1 on 5 matching bases. CDR1 is SNHLY, CDR2 FYNNEI, per germline. V lost 6 bases to trimming and J lost 3 bases, with 15 bases between them. The CDR3 runs to 15 residues. In nucleotides, the CDR3 is TGTGCCAGCAGGAGAACTCGGGGGGACAATCAGCCCCAGCATTTT. Translated, it gives CASRRTRGDNQPQHF.